The following is a T cell receptor (beta chain) sequence with its context. V was shortened by 5 bases and J by 1 base, with 14 bases between the two germline ends. The CDR3 covers 16 residues. CDR1 and CDR2 from the germline V gene are LGHNA and YNFKEQ. These data belong to a study of T cell responses to AZD1222 COVID-19 vaccine. Profiled with immunoSEQ multiplex PCR; TCRdb holds only in-frame clones, not every one. The sample includes approximately 140,000 clones, 80% to 90% seen only once; the top ten take 5.1%. The rearrangement links TRBV4-2 to TRBJ2-2, with D maybe TRBD1 (6 bases). The material sequenced was peripheral blood, taken on day 0 of AZD1222 vaccination. This TCR came from an adult in good health. The CDR3 DNA reads as TGTGCCAGCAGCGGTCGGGACACGCTGAACACCGGGGAGCTGTTTTTT. It yields the protein CASSGRDTLNTGELFF.